These T cell receptor beta chains were read from a single sample in a study of T-cell memory formation after mild COVID-19. In TCRdb, the 5' RACE reads were re-called with MiXCR into one record per CDR3 protein. This sample yields 400,000 to 500,000 distinct CDR3 sequences, of which about a sixth are seen a single time; about a fifth belongs to the top ten. Sequenced sample: PBMCs or a T cell subset sorted from them (not recorded which). These receptors were obtained from a man aged 18 to 35 who had mild COVID-19 (a few samples of this study predate the infection). Cell type and time point are not known. CDR3s include the opening cysteine and the closing phenylalanine or tryptophan. Each record gives: J gene, V gene, clone size, D gene, CDR3 DNA, CDR3 protein. D genes are given only for firm matches. Size is stated for part of the rows, as once, few or many counts, or as a class when the clone is expanded.

TRBJ2-1 | TRBV6-5 | many | - | TGTGCCAGCAGGCACGGACAGTACAATGAGCAGTTCTTC | CASRHGQYNEQFF
TRBJ2-2 | TRBV5-1 | many | - | TGCGCCAGCAGCTCCACCGGGGAGCTGTTTTTT | CASSSTGELFF
TRBJ2-1 | TRBV18 | few | - | TGTGCCAGCTCACCACCCTTTTACGGGGGTAGGTCCAATGAGCAGTTCTTC | CASSPPFYGGRSNEQFF
TRBJ2-2 | TRBV7-6 | - | TRBD2 | TGTGCCAGCAGCTTTATCTATGGTTTTAGCGGGGCCACCGGGGAGCTGTTTTTT | CASSFIYGFSGATGELFF
TRBJ1-1 | TRBV5-1 | few | - | TGCGCCAGCAGCTTTTCGCCAGAGAACACTGAAGCTTTCTTT | CASSFSPENTEAFF
TRBJ2-5 | TRBV9 | - | - | TGTGCCAGCAGCGAGGGAGGGACAGCGAGGGCCCAGTACTTC | CASSEGGTARAQYF
TRBJ1-2 | TRBV4-1 | few | - | TGCGCCAGCAGCCAAGACGGTCCCTATGGCTACACCTTC | CASSQDGPYGYTF
TRBJ2-2 | TRBV6-5 | many | - | TGTGCCAGCAGTTGGGGGGGGCTCACCGGGGAGCTGTTTTTT | CASSWGGLTGELFF
TRBJ2-5 | TRBV9 | - | - | TGTGCCAGCAGCCATAACCTGGACGGGGAAGAGACCCAGTACTTC | CASSHNLDGEETQYF
TRBJ1-3 | TRBV20-1 | few | - | TGCAGTGCTAACGTGTTTGGGGGTACTCCTGGAAACACCATATATTTT | CSANVFGGTPGNTIYF
TRBJ2-7 | TRBV6-5 | - | - | TGTGCCAGCAGGCGCCTCGGGGGACCCTACGAGCAGTACTTC | CASRRLGGPYEQYF
TRBJ2-5 | TRBV18 | few | - | TGTGCCAGCTCACCAGAGGCAGGGAGAGAGACCCAGTACTTC | CASSPEAGRETQYF
TRBJ2-2 | TRBV5-1 | - | - | TGCGCCAGCAGCTTGGTACAGACGAACACCGGGGAGCTGTTTTTT | CASSLVQTNTGELFF
TRBJ2-1 | TRBV7-2 | few | - | TGTGCCAGCAGCAACCTCGGTTTCACTGGGAGAGAGCAGTTCTTC | CASSNLGFTGREQFF
TRBJ2-3 | TRBV20-1 | - | TRBD1 | TGCAGTGCTAGAGAGGGGACAGGGACAGATACGCAGTATTTT | CSAREGTGTDTQYF
TRBJ1-6 | TRBV7-2 | - | - | TGTGCCAGCAGCTTAGCGCAGATAGGCGGCTCACCCCTCCACTTT | CASSLAQIGGSPLHF
TRBJ1-4 | TRBV12-3/TRBV12-4 | - | - | TGTGACAGCAGGTTGGGGGCTAACGAAAAACTGTTTTTT | CDSRLGANEKLFF
TRBJ2-6 | TRBV30 | - | - | TGTGCCTGGAGTGCGATTTGGGGGGGCGCTGGGGCCAACGTCCTGACTTTC | CAWSAIWGGAGANVLTF
TRBJ1-1 | TRBV4-1 | many | - | TGCGCCAGCAGCCAAGTGGCAGGGAGGGCTTTCTTT | CASSQVAGRAFF
TRBJ1-5 | TRBV20-1 | - | TRBD1 | TGCAGTGCTTGGACAGGGATCCGCCAGCCCCAGCATTTT | CSAWTGIRQPQHF
TRBJ1-4 | TRBV7-9 | - | TRBD1 | TGTGCCAGCAGCCCACAATCCGGGACAGGGTTGGAAAAACTGTTTTTT | CASSPQSGTGLEKLFF
TRBJ1-1 | TRBV5-1 | few | - | TGCGCCAGCAGCTTGGCCGGCGGGGACACTGAAGCTTTCTTT | CASSLAGGDTEAFF
TRBJ2-2 | TRBV6-5 | - | - | TGTGCCAGCAGTTACGGGACGATGAACACCGGGGAGCTGTTTTTT | CASSYGTMNTGELFF
TRBJ1-1 | TRBV4-1 | few | - | TGCGCCAGCAGAGCCGGGGGGGTGTTAACCACTGAAGCTTTCTTT | CASRAGGVLTTEAFF
TRBJ2-5 | TRBV24-1 | - | TRBD2 | TGTGCCACCAGTGACGGACTAGCGGGGTTCCAAGAGACCCAGTACTTC | CATSDGLAGFQETQYF
TRBJ2-7 | TRBV24-1 | - | - | TGTGCCACCAGTGATGAGACGGGGTCTTACGAGCAGTACTTC | CATSDETGSYEQYF
TRBJ2-5 | TRBV6-5 | few | - | TGTGCCAGCAGTTACAGCTACAACAAGTACCAAGAGACCCAGTACTTC | CASSYSYNKYQETQYF
TRBJ2-5 | TRBV5-1 | - | - | TGCGCCAGCAGCTTGGGTGGGGTAGAAGATACGCAGTACTTC | CASSLGGVEDTQYF
TRBJ2-1 | TRBV5-6 | - | - | TGTGCCAGCAGCTTCCCACAGGGAGCCTACAATGAGCAGTTCTTC | CASSFPQGAYNEQFF
TRBJ2-3 | TRBV29-1 | - | - | TGCAGCGTTGAAGAGGCAGCAGATACGCAGTATTTT | CSVEEAADTQYF
TRBJ1-2 | TRBV19 | - | - | TGTGCCACTCCCATTGGAGGGAACGTCTATGGCTACACCTTC | CATPIGGNVYGYTF